The source of this T cell receptor (beta chain) is a study of T-cell reconstitution after alpha-beta-depleted transplantation in children. Construction of the TCRbeta library involved unique molecular identifiers. TCRdb independently ran MiXCR on the PCR reads; one entry per CDR3 protein. The sample yields about 420,000 distinct CDR3 sequences, around 9.9% seen once. This clonotype was observed many times. Sequencing was performed on PBMCs from the stem cell graft donor, taken from the stem cell graft. This TCR was recovered from a human donor who donated a stem cell graft to a child with acute myeloid leukemia.

Written as DNA, the CDR3 is TGCGCCAGCAGCTTGCGCAGAGGAGATGAAAAACTGTTTTTT. It translates to CASSLRRGDEKLFF. The V gene is TRBV5-1, the J gene TRBJ1-4; D is ambiguous. This CDR3 has 14 amino acids. Germline assignment: CDR1 SGHRS and CDR2 YFSETQ. Trimming cost V 1 base and J 6 bases, with 10 bases left between them.